This T cell receptor beta chain was sequenced during a study of OX40 agonist ivuxolimab in advanced cancers. From germline, CDR1 is SGHNT and CDR2 YYREEE (reference sequence). V was shortened by 4 bases and J by 4 bases, with 14 bases between the two germline ends. The CDR3 has 15 amino acids. Method: immunoSEQ multiplex PCR; TCRdb's copy keeps in-frame clones and lacks some. This sample yields under 95,000 clones, of which around 87% are seen a single time; approximately 1.3% belongs to the top ten. The sequencing here drew on CD4+ or CD8+ T cells sorted from blood, taken in a trial of the OX40 agonist ivuxolimab. This TCR derives from an adult with an advanced solid tumor such as melanoma, head and neck, liver or kidney cancer. The rearrangement links TRBV5-4 to TRBJ2-2, with TRBD2 as a possible D gene (7 bases). The CDR3 protein is CASSPGLGGTGELFF. The CDR3 nucleotides are TGTGCCAGCAGCCCCGGACTAGGGGGCACCGGGGAGCTGTTTTTT.